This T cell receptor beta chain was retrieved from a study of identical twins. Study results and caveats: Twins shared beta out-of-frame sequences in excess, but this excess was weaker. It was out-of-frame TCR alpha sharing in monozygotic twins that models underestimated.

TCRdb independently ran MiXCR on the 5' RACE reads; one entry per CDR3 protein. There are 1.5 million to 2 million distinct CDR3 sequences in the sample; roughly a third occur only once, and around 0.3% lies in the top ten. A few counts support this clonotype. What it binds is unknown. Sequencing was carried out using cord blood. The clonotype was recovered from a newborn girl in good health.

This CDR3 is CASSLKWGPTGTEAFF. The DNA for the CDR3 is TGTGCCAGCAGTTTAAAGTGGGGGCCGACCGGCACTGAAGCTTTCTTT. The chain uses TRBV27 and TRBJ1-1, with a tentative D call TRBD1 (6 bases). The germline gives CDR1 MNHEY, CDR2 SMNVEV (reference sequence). V lost 2 bases and J 4 bases, leaving 17 bases between the germline ends. This CDR3 has 16 amino acids.